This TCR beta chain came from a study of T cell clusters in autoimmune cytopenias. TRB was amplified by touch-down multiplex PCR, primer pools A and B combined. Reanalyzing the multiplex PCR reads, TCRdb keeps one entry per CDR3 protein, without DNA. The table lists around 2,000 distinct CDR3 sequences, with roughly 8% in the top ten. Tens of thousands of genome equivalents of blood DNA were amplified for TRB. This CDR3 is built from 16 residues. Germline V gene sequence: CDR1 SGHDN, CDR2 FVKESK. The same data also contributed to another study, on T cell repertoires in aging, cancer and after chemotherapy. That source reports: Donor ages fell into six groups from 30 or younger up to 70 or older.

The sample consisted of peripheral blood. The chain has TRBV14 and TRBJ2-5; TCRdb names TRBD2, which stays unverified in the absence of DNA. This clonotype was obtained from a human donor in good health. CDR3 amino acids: CASPLAGGPEGETQYF.